One sample yielded the 3 T cell receptor beta chains listed below, sequenced in a study of ipilimumab plus nivolumab after autologous stem cell transplantation. TCRdb's table, derived via immunoSEQ multiplex PCR, lists solely in-frame clones and lacks some. The repertoire holds fewer than 15,000 clones, with 60% to 75% as singletons. The starting material was PBMCs, obtained in a trial of ipilimumab plus nivolumab as post-transplant consolidation. The origin of the receptors is a male donor with primary mediastinal lymphoma.

The chain employs TRBV19 and TRBJ2-7; possibly TRBD1 for D (6 bases). The V end lost 2 bases, the J end lost 5 bases, and 10 bases lay between the germline ends. There are 13 residues in the CDR3. Germline CDR1 is LNHDA and CDR2 is SQIVND (reference sequence). CDR3 sequence: CASSIKQGNEQYF. DNA of the CDR3: TGTGCCAGTAGTATAAAACAGGGAAACGAGCAGTACTTC.

The table lists this clone with a few counts. The chain recombines TRBV2 with TRBJ2-5; 7 bases match TRBD1. Germline V gene sequence: CDR1 SNHLY, CDR2 FYNNEI. The length of the CDR3 is 15 residues. J lost 0 bases, V lost 7 bases, and 8 bases had no gene match. The chain's CDR3 is CASTEGTVDQETQYF. The CDR3 DNA sequence: TGTGCCAGCACAGAGGGGACAGTTGACCAAGAGACCCAGTACTTC.

This clone was counted only a few times. The rearrangement joins TRBV27 to TRBJ1-1; D call uncertain. V dropped 0 bases and J dropped 7 bases, with 9 bases sitting between them. CDR1 is MNHEY and CDR2 is SMNVEV in the germline V gene (reference sequence). CDR3 length: 13 amino acids. CDR3 sequence: CASSLSGRLEAFF. The CDR3, as DNA: TGTGCCAGCAGTTTATCGGGCCGTCTTGAAGCTTTCTTT.